These T cell receptor beta chains were read from a single sample in a study of T cell repertoires in cytomegalovirus infection. Their specific antigens are unknown. One entry per CDR3 protein, called by TCRdb with MiXCR from the reads. The table lists roughly 990,000 distinct CDR3 sequences, about 33% of them singletons. The specimen was cultured CD8+ T cells from PBMCs, collected from culture after CMV antigen stimulation. Receptor source: a human donor in good health (CMV status not recorded). Some clones in this sample may be carry-over from other donors' samples. Both conserved end residues are part of each CDR3. D genes are given only for firm matches. Size values are once, few and many counts, or a class for expanded clones, and some rows have none.

clone_size j_call d_call cdr3_length v_call cdr3_aa cdr3_nt
- TRBJ2-3 - 16 TRBV7-6 CASSFKGFIKTDTQYF TGTGCCAGCAGCTTTAAGGGCTTTATTAAGACAGATACGCAGTATTTT
- TRBJ1-1 - 13 TRBV27 CASSMWMNTEAFF TGTGCCAGCAGTATGTGGATGAACACTGAAGCTTTCTTT
few TRBJ2-3 - 16 TRBV7-9 CASSGTNAGGTDTQYF TGTGCCAGCAGCGGCACCAACGCGGGTGGCACAGATACGCAGTATTTT
many TRBJ2-1 - 12 TRBV4-3 CASSQDYNEQFF TGCGCCAGCAGCCAAGATTACAATGAGCAGTTCTTC
- TRBJ1-3 - 13 TRBV11-2 CASSLYNGNTIYF TGTGCCAGCAGCTTATATAATGGAAACACCATATATTTT
- TRBJ2-3 - 15 TRBV27 CASSLGGAYTDTQYF TGTGCCAGCAGCTTGGGGGGGGCTTACACAGATACGCAGTATTTT
few TRBJ1-2 - 12 TRBV27 CATWRGVYGYTF TGTGCCACCTGGAGGGGGGTCTATGGCTACACCTTC
few TRBJ2-5 - 14 TRBV3-1 CASSQETEEETQYF TGTGCCAGCAGCCAAGAGACAGAGGAAGAGACCCAGTACTTC
- TRBJ1-1 - 15 TRBV10-3 CAISEWGTTATEAFF TGTGCCATCAGTGAGTGGGGGACAACCGCAACTGAAGCTTTCTTT
- TRBJ2-3 TRBD1 17 TRBV4-1 CASSPLRTGRSTDTQYF TGCGCCAGCAGCCCCCTCAGGACAGGGCGCTCCACAGATACGCAGTATTTT
few TRBJ1-1 - 17 TRBV6-5 CASRTLRQGGLLNEAFF TGTGCCAGCAGAACACTCCGACAAGGGGGGCTGTTGAATGAAGCTTTCTTT
few TRBJ2-2 - 13 TRBV11-3 CASSSRRVGELFF TGTGCCAGCAGCTCGAGGAGGGTCGGGGAGCTGTTTTTT
few TRBJ1-1 - 14 TRBV27 CASSPYQAGPSAFF TGTGCCAGCAGTCCGTACCAGGCCGGGCCTTCGGCTTTCTTT
- TRBJ2-3 TRBD2 16 TRBV10-3 CAISQVAGGTTDTQYF TGTGCCATCAGTCAAGTAGCGGGGGGGACCACAGATACGCAGTATTTT
many TRBJ1-2 - 13 TRBV7-6 CASSLAPGVGYTF TGTGCCAGCAGCTTAGCGCCCGGGGTTGGCTACACCTTC
few TRBJ2-2 TRBD1 17 TRBV6-5 CASSYLRDRGGTGELFF TGTGCCAGCAGTTATCTCCGGGACAGGGGAGGGACCGGGGAGCTGTTTTTT
many TRBJ2-1 - 14 TRBV7-2 CASSLAPGYNEQFF TGTGCCAGCAGCTTAGCTCCGGGGTACAATGAGCAGTTCTTC
- TRBJ1-4 TRBD1 15 TRBV4-1 CASSQQTGRGEKLFF TGCGCCAGCAGCCAACAGACAGGGAGGGGCGAAAAACTGTTTTTT
- TRBJ2-1 TRBD2 15 TRBV28 CASSFPGLAGNEQFF TGTGCCAGCAGTTTCCCAGGACTAGCGGGGAATGAGCAGTTCTTC
- TRBJ2-3 TRBD2 18 TRBV14 CASSPLGLGGFNTDTQYF TGTGCCAGCAGCCCGCTGGGACTAGGGGGGTTTAACACAGATACGCAGTATTTT
many TRBJ2-2 - 14 TRBV24-1 CATSGPGDTGELFF TGTGCCACCAGTGGACCTGGGGATACCGGGGAGCTGTTTTTT
many TRBJ2-5 TRBD2 14 TRBV7-2 CASSPRGDQETQYF TGTGCCAGCAGCCCCCGGGGGGACCAAGAGACCCAGTACTTC
many TRBJ2-1 TRBD2 14 TRBV6-2/TRBV6-3 CASFLAGGKNEQFF TGTGCCAGCTTCCTAGCGGGGGGAAAGAATGAGCAGTTCTTC
few TRBJ2-1 TRBD1 17 TRBV12-3/TRBV12-4 CASSPGTGQSPYNEQFF TGTGCCAGCAGCCCCGGGACAGGGCAATCCCCCTACAATGAGCAGTTCTTC